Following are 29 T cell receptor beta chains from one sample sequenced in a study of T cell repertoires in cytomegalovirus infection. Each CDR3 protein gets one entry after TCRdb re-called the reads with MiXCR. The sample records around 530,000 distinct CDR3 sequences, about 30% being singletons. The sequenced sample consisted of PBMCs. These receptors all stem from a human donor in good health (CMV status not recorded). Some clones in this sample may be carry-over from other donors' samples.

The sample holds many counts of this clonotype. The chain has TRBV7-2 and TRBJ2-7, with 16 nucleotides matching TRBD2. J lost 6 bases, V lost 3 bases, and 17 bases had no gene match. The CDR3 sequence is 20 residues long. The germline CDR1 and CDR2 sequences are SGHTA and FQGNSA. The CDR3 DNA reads TGTGCCAGCAGCTTCGTCGGTCCGGGACTAGCGGGAGGGGTCCGCGGCGAGCAGTACGTC. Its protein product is CASSFVGPGLAGGVRGEQYV.

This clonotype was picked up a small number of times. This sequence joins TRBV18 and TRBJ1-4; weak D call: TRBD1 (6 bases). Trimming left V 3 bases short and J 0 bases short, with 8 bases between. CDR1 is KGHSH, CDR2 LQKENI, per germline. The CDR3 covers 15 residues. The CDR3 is CASSPQGSTNEKLFF. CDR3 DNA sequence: TGTGCCAGCTCACCTCAGGGGTCAACTAATGAAAAACTGTTTTTT.

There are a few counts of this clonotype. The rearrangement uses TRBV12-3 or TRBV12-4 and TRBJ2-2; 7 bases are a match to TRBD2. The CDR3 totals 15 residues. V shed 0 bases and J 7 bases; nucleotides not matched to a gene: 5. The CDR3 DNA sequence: TGTGCCAGCAGTTTAGCGGGAGGGCCTGGCGGGGAGCTGTTTTTT. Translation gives CASSLAGGPGGELFF.

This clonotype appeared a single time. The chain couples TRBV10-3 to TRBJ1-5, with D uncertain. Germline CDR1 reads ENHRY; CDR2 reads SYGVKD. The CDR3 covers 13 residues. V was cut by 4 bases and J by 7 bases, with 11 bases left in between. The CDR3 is CAISGQMGQPQHF. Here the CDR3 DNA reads TGTGCCATCAGTGGGCAAATGGGACAGCCCCAGCATTTT.

As DNA, the CDR3 is TGTGCCACCAGCAGAGATCTCGCATCCCACATCGGGGGCAACTATGGCTACACCTTC. This translates into CATSRDLASHIGGNYGYTF. V usage is TRBV15 and J usage is TRBJ1-2, with D tentatively TRBD1 (6 bases). The CDR3 is 19 residues long. Germline V gene lookup returns CDR1 LNHNV and CDR2 YYDKDF (reference sequence). Deletions cut 0 bases from V and 2 bases from J, with 22 bases between.

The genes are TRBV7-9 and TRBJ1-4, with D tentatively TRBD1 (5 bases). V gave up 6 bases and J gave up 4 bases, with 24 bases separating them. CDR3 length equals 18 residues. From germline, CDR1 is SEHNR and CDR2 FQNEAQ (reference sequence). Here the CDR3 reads CASSHSEYSDTGNEKLFF. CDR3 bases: TGTGCCAGCAGTCATTCTGAGTATTCGGACACCGGTAATGAAAAACTGTTTTTT.

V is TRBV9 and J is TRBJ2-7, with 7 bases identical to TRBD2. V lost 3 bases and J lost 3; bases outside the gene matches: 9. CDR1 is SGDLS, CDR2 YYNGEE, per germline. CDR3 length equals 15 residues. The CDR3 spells CASSALAGPHYEQYF. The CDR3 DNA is TGTGCCAGCAGCGCTTTAGCGGGCCCCCACTACGAGCAGTACTTC.

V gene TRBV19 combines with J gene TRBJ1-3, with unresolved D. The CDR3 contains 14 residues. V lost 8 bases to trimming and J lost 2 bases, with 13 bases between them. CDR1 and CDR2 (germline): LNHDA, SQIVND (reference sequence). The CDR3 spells CASLLSGAGNTIYF. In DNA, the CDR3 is TGTGCCAGTCTTCTCTCCGGGGCTGGAAACACCATATATTTT.

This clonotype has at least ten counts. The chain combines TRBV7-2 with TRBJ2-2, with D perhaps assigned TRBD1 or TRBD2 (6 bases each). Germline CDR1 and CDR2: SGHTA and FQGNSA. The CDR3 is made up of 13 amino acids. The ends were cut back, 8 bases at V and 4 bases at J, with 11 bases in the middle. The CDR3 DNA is TGTGCCAGCGTGGGGGGCCCCACCGGGGAGCTGTTTTTT. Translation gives CASVGGPTGELFF.

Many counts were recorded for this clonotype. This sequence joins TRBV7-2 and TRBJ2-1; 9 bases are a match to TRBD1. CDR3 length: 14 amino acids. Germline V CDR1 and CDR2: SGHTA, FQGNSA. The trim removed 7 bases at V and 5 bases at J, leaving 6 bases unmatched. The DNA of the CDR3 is TGTGCCAGCACCAGACAGGGGGTCAACAATGAGCAGTTCTTC. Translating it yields CASTRQGVNNEQFF.

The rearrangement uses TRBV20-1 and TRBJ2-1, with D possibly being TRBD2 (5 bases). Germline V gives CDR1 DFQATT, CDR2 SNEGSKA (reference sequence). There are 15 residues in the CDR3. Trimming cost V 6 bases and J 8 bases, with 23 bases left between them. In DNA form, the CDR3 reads TGCAGTGCCAAAAATAGCGAAATTAGGTTTTATGAGCAGTTCTTC. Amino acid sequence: CSAKNSEIRFYEQFF.

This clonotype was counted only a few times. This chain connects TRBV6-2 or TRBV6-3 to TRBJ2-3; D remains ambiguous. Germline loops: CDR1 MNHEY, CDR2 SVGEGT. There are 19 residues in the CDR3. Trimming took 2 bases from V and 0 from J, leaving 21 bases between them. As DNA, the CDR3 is TGTGCCAGCAGTTACCCGTCTACTGCGTCGGCACTAAGCACAGATACGCAGTATTTT. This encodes CASSYPSTASALSTDTQYF.

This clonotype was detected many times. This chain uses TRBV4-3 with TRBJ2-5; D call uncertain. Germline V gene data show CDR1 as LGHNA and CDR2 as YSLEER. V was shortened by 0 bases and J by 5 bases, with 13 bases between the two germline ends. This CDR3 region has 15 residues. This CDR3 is CASSQELTFWETQYF. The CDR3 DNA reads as TGCGCCAGCAGCCAAGAATTGACGTTCTGGGAGACCCAGTACTTC.

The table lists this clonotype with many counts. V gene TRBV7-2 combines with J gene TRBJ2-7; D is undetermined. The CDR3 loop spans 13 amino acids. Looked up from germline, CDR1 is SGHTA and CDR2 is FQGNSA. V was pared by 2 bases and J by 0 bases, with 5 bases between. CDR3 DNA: TGTGCCAGCAGCTTAAGGATCTCCTACGAGCAGTACTTC. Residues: CASSLRISYEQYF.

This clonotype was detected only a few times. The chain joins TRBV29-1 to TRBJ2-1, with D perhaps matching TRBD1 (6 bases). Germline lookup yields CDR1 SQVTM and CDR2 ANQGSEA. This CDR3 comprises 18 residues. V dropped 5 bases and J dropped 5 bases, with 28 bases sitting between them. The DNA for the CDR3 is TGCAGCGTTCTATTCCGTTTAGGTTACCGGGACACCCACAATGAGCAGTTCTTC. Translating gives CSVLFRLGYRDTHNEQFF.

The CDR3 is CAWTPGTGDNSPLHF. CDR3 nucleotides: TGTGCCTGGACCCCCGGGACAGGGGACAATTCACCCCTCCACTTT. The chain employs TRBV30 and TRBJ1-6, with 10 bases identical to TRBD1. V trimming: 4 bases; J trimming: 7 bases; junction bases outside the gene matches: 7. The germline gives CDR1 GTSNPN, CDR2 SVGIG (reference sequence). The length of the CDR3 is 15 residues.

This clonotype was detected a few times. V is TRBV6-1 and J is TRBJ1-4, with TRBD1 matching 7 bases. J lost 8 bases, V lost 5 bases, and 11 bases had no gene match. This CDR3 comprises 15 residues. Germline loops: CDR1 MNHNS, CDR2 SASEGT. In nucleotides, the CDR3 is TGTGCCAGCAGTCCCTCGGTAGGGGGCACGGAAAAACTGTTTTTT. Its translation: CASSPSVGGTEKLFF.

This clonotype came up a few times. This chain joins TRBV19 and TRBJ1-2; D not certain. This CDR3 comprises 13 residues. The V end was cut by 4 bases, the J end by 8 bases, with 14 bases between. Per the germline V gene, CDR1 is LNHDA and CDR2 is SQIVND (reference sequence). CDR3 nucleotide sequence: TGTGCCAGTAGTAATCCGAGCACGGGCGGCTACACCTTC. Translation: CASSNPSTGGYTF.

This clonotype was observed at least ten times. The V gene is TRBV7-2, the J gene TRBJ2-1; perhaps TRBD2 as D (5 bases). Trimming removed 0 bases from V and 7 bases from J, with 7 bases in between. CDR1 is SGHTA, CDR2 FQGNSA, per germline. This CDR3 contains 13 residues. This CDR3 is CASSLAWENEQFF. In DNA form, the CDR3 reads TGTGCCAGCAGCTTAGCGTGGGAGAATGAGCAGTTCTTC. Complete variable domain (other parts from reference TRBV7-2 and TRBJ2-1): GAGVSQSPSNKVTEKGKDVELRCDPISGHTALYWYRQSLGQGLEFLIYFQGNSAPDKSGLPSDRFSAERTGGSVSTLTIQRTQQEDSAVYLCASSLAWENEQFFGPGTRLTVL.

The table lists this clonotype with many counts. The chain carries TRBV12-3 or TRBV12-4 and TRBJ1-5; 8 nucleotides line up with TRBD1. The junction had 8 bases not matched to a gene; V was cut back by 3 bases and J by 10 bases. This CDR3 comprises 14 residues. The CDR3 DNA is TGTGCCAGCAGTTTCAGGGGGCCCCCCCAACCCCAGCATTTT. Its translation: CASSFRGPPQPQHF.

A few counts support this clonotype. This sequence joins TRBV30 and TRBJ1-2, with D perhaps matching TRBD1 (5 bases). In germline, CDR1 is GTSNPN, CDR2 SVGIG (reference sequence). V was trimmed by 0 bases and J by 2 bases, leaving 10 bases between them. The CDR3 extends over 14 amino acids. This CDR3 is CAWSVGTGNYGYTF. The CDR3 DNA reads TGTGCCTGGAGTGTCGGGACGGGGAACTATGGCTACACCTTC.

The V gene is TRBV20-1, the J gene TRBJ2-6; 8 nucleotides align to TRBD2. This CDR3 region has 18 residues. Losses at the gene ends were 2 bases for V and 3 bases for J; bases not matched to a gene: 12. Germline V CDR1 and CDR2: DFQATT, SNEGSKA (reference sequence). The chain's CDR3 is CSARTLREGLGGANVLTF. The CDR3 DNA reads TGCAGTGCTAGAACCTTACGGGAGGGCTTGGGTGGGGCCAACGTCCTGACTTTC.

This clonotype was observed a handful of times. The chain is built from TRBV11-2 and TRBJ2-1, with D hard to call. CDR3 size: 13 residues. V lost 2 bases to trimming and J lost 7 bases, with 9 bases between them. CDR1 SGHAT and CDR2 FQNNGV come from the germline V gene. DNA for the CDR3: TGTGCCAGCAGCTTATCTCGACCTAATGAGCAGTTCTTC. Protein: CASSLSRPNEQFF.

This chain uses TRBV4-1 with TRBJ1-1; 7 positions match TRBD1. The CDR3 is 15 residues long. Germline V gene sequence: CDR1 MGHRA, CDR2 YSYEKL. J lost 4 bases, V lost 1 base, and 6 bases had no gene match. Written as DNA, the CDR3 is TGCGCCAGCAGCCAAGTTGACAGGGAGGGCACTGAAGCTTTCTTT. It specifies CASSQVDREGTEAFF.

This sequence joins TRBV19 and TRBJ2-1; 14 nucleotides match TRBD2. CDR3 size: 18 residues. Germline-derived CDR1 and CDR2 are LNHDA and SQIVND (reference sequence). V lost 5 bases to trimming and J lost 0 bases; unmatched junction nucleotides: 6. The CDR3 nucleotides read TGTGCCAGTAGTCCCCAGGGGACTAGCGGGAGCTCCTACAATGAGCAGTTCTTC. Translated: CASSPQGTSGSSYNEQFF. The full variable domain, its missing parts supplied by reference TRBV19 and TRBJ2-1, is DGGITQSPKYLFRKEGQNVTLSCEQNLNHDAMYWYRQDPGQGLRLIYYSQIVNDFQKGDIAEGYSVSREKKESFPLTVTSAQKNPTAFYLCASSPQGTSGSSYNEQFFGPGTRLTVL.

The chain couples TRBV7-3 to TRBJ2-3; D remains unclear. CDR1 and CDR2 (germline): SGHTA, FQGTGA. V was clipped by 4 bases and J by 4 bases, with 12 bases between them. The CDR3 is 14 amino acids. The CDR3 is CASSSPNAPDTQYF. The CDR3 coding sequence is TGTGCCAGCAGCTCCCCCAATGCTCCAGATACGCAGTATTTT.

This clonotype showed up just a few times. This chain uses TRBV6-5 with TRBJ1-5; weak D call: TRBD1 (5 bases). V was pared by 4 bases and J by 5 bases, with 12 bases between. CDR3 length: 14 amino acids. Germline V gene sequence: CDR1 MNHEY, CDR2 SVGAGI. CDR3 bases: TGTGCCAGCAGTTCAGGGAGCCGGGATCAGCCCCAGCATTTT. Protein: CASSSGSRDQPQHF.

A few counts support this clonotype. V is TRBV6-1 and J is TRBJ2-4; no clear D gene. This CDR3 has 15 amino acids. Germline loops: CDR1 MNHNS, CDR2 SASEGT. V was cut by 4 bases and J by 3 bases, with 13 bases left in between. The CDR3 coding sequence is TGTGCCAGCAGTGGTGTTCCAGGCCTCAAAAACATTCAGTACTTC. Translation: CASSGVPGLKNIQYF.

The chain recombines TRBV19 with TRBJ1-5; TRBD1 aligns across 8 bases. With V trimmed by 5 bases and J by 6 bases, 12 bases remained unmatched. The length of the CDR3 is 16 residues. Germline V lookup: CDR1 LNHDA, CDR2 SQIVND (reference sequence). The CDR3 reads CASSSRTGLIGQPQHF. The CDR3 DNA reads TGTGCCAGTAGTTCACGGACAGGGTTAATCGGTCAGCCCCAGCATTTT. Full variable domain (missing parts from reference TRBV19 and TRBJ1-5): DGGITQSPKYLFRKEGQNVTLSCEQNLNHDAMYWYRQDPGQGLRLIYYSQIVNDFQKGDIAEGYSVSREKKESFPLTVTSAQKNPTAFYLCASSSRTGLIGQPQHFGDGTRLSIL.